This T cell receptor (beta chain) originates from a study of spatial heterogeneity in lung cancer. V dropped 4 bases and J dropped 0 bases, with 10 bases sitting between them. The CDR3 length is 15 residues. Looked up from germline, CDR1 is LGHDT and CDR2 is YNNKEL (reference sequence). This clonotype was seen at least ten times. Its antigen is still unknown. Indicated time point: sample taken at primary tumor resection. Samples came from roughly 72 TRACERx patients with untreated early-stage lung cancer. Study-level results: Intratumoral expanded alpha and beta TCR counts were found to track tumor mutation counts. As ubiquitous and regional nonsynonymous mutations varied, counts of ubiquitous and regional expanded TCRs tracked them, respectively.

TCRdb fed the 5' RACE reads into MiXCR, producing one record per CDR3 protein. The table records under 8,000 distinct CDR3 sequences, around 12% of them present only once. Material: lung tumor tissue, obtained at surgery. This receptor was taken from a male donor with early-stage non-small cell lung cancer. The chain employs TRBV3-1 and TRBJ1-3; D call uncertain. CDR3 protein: CASSPTSSSGNTIYF. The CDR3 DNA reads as TGTGCCAGCAGCCCGACATCTAGCTCTGGAAACACCATATATTTT.